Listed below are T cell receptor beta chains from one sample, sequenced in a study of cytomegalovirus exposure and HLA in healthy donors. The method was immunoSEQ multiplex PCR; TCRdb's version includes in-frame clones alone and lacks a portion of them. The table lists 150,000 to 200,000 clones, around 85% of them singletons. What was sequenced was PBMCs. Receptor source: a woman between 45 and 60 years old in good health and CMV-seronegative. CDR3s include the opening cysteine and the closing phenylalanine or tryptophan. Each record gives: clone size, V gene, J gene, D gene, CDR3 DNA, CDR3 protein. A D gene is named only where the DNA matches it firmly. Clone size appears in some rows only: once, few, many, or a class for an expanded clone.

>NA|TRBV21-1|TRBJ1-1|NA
TGTGCCAGCAGCAATCGCTCTGACAGGGTAGGAGACACTGAAGCTTTCTTT
CASSNRSDRVGDTEAFF
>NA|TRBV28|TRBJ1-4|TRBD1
TGTGCCAGCACCCGTGGACAGGGGGCCGGAGAAGAAAAACTGTTTTTT
CASTRGQGAGEEKLFF
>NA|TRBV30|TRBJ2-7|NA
TGTGCCTGGAGTGTATTGCGGTCTCGGCGGGCTTACGAGCAGTACTTC
CAWSVLRSRRAYEQYF
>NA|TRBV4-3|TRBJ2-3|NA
TGCGCCAGCAGCCAAGGAAAGTTCGCAGATATGCAGTATTTT
CASSQGKFADMQYF
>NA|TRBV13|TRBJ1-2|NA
TGTGCCAGCAGCCCCTGGACAGTCGCCGAGGGCTACACCTTC
CASSPWTVAEGYTF
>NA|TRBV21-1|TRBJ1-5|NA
TGTGCCACCTACCCGGGTCCTCATCAGCCCCAGCATTTT
CATYPGPHQPQHF
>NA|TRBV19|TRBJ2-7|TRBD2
TGTGCCAGTAGTACTGGGACTAGCGGCTACGAGCAGTACTTC
CASSTGTSGYEQYF
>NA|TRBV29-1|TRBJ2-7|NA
TGCAGCGTGGCCAGGGATGTTGCCTACGAGCAGTACTTC
CSVARDVAYEQYF
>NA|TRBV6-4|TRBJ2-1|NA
TGTGCCGCTGCACTAGCCTCCTACAATGAGCAGTTCTTC
CAAALASYNEQFF
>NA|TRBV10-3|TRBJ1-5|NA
TGTGCCATCAGTGAAGACAGCGGGAGGGGGCAGCCCCAGCATTTT
CAISEDSGRGQPQHF
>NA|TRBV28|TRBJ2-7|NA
TGTGCCAGCAGTATGTCTTCCCACGAGCAGTACTTC
CASSMSSHEQYF
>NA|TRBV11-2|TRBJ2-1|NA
TGTGCCAGCAGCCCAGGAGGCTTCCCCTCATCCTACAATGAGCAGTTCTTC
CASSPGGFPSSYNEQFF
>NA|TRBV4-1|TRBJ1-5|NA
TGCGCCAGCAGCCAAGATAGCGTGGGCAATCAGCCCCAGCATTTT
CASSQDSVGNQPQHF
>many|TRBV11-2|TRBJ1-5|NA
TGTGCCAGCAGCTTAGTGGGCAGCAATCAGCCCCAGCATTTT
CASSLVGSNQPQHF
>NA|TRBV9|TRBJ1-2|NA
TGTGCCAGCAGCGCGCACGTTGGGGGGAAAAGCTCAAACTATGGCTACACCTTC
CASSAHVGGKSSNYGYTF
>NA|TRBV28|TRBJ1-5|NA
TGTGCCAGCAGGCCCCAGGGGCGAAGCAATCAGCCCCAGCATTTT
CASRPQGRSNQPQHF
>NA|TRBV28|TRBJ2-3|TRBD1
TGTGCCACAAAAACAGGGGGCACAGATACGCAGTATTTT
CATKTGGTDTQYF
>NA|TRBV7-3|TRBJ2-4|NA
TGTGCCAGCAGCTTATCGGCCCCCGGGGCCAAAAACATTCAGTACTTC
CASSLSAPGAKNIQYF
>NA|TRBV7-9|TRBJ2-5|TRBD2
TGTGCCAGCAGCCGACCGGGACTAGCGGGAGTCGGGGAGACCCAGTACTTC
CASSRPGLAGVGETQYF
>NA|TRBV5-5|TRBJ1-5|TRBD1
TGTGCCAGCAGCTTGGGTGAGGGGGCCCTGAGGGCTCAGCCCCAGCATTTT
CASSLGEGALRAQPQHF
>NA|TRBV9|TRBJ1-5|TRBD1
TGTGCCAGCAGCGCGGGACAGGGTAAAAATCAGCCCCAGCATTTT
CASSAGQGKNQPQHF
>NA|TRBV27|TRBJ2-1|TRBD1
TGTGCCAGCAGTTCCGGGACAGGGGGTATCGATGAGCAGTTCTTC
CASSSGTGGIDEQFF
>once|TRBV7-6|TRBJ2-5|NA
TGTGCCAGCAGCCAAGACAGGCGGGAGACCCAGTACTTC
CASSQDRRETQYF
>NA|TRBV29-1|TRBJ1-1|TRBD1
TGCAGCGTCCAGACAGGGGAGGTCACTGAAGCTTTCTTT
CSVQTGEVTEAFF
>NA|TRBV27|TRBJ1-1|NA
TGTGCCAGCAGTTTTGCAGGGGTTAGCACTGAAGCTTTCTTT
CASSFAGVSTEAFF
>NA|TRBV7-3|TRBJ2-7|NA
TGTGCCAGCAGCCCCTACCCTTGGGAGCAGTACTTC
CASSPYPWEQYF
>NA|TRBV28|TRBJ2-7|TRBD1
TGTGCCAGCAGTTCTACAGGGGGCGCCGAGCAGTACTTC
CASSSTGGAEQYF
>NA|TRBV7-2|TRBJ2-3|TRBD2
TGTGCCAGCAGCCTTAGCGGGAGGGCCTACGAAGATACGCAGTATTTT
CASSLSGRAYEDTQYF
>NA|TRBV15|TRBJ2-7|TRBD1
TGTGCCACCAGCAGAGAGCAGGGGGCTTACGAGCAGTACTTC
CATSREQGAYEQYF
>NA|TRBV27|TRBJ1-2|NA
TGTGCCAGCATAAAAACAGGGATCTATGGCTACACCTTC
CASIKTGIYGYTF
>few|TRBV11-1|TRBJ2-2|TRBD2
TGTGCCAGCAGCTGGCGGGGACTAAACACCGGGGAGCTGTTTTTT
CASSWRGLNTGELFF
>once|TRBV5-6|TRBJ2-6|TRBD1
TGTGCCAGCAGCTTCAGGGGGCTAGGGGCCAACGTCCTGACTTTC
CASSFRGLGANVLTF
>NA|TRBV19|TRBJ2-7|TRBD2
TGTGCCAGTAGTAGGGCCGGGACTAGCGGAAGCCGCTCCTACGAGCAGTACTTC
CASSRAGTSGSRSYEQYF
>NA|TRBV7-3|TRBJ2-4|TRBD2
TGTGCCAGCAGCTTAGGCTCTAGCGGGGTAGCCAAAAACATTCAGTACTTC
CASSLGSSGVAKNIQYF
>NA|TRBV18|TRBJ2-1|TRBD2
TGTGCCAGCTCACCACCGGGACTAGCGGGAGTGCGCAATGAGCAGTTCTTC
CASSPPGLAGVRNEQFF
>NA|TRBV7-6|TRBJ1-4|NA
TGTGCCAGCAGCTTAGTCCTTAATGAAAAACTGTTTTTT
CASSLVLNEKLFF
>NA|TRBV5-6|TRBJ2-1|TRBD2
TGTGCCAGCAGCTTGGGGGGACTAGCGGGATTTGGCAATGAGCAGTTCTTC
CASSLGGLAGFGNEQFF
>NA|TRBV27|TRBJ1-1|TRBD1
TGTGCCAGCAGTTTATCGACCCGGGACAGCTACACTGAAGCTTTCTTT
CASSLSTRDSYTEAFF
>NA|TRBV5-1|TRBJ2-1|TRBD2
TGCGCCAGCAGCTGGGAAGCGGGAGTCCCTTTCTGGTCCTACAATGAGCAGTTCTTC
CASSWEAGVPFWSYNEQFF
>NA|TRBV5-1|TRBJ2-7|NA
TGCGCCAGCAGCTCCGGGGACTTTCCCTACGAGCAGTACTTC
CASSSGDFPYEQYF